Below, 27 T cell receptor beta chains from the same sample are listed, as sequenced in a study of regulatory T cells in long-lasting Graves disease. Time point denoted: newly diagnosed GD, antithyroid drugs for less than 3 months. The TCR library was made from RNA extracted from PBMCs. For TCR beta, libraries came from iRepertoire HTBI primers and Arm-PCR of CDR3 regions. TCRdb recomputed calls from the multiplex PCR reads with MiXCR, one row per CDR3 protein. The data show 600,000 to 650,000 distinct CDR3 sequences, with roughly 15% seen just once and about 20% held by the top ten. These data were likewise used in another study, on T cells in Graves' hyperthyroidism and ophthalmopathy.

The specimen was peripheral blood mononuclear cells (PBMCs), collected at new diagnosis, from a patient treated with antithyroid drugs. All receptors derive from a woman under 40 with Graves disease.

This clonotype was recorded a few times. The rearrangement uses TRBV5-1 and TRBJ2-3, with TRBD1 matching 10 bases. The CDR3 contains 15 residues. The V gene end was trimmed by 5 bases and the J gene end by 5 bases; junction bases not matched to a gene: 8. Germline V gene lookup returns CDR1 SGHRS and CDR2 YFSETQ. The CDR3 DNA reads TGCGCCAGCAGAGGGGACAGGGGCGGGGGAGATACGCAGTATTTT. This codes for CASRGDRGGGDTQYF.

The rearrangement uses TRBV20-1 and TRBJ2-5, with D possibly being TRBD1 (5 bases). This CDR3 is 14 amino acids long. Per germline, CDR1 DFQATT and CDR2 SNEGSKA (reference sequence). V lost 3 bases, J lost 5 bases, and 16 bases lay in between. CDR3 sequence: CSASVQGGMETQYF. CDR3 DNA: TGCAGTGCTAGCGTTCAGGGTGGGATGGAGACCCAGTACTTC.

This clonotype was detected ten times or more. The chain recombines TRBV28 with TRBJ2-7; D is unresolved. The CDR3 has 18 amino acids. V shed 2 bases and J shed 0 bases, with 20 bases lying between them. Germline V gene lookup returns CDR1 MDHEN and CDR2 SYDVKM. DNA for the CDR3: TGTGCCAGCAGTTTAAATCTGGCGAGGAGCGCACACTCCTACGAGCAGTACTTC. Encoded protein: CASSLNLARSAHSYEQYF.

This clonotype occurred a few times. The V gene is TRBV28, the J gene TRBJ1-2; no clear D gene. Germline-derived CDR1 and CDR2 are MDHEN and SYDVKM. V was pared by 4 bases and J by 0 bases, with 12 bases between. CDR3 length: 15 residues. The chain's CDR3 is CASSSRRRANYGYTF. As DNA, the CDR3 is TGTGCCAGCAGTTCCCGACGCAGAGCTAACTATGGCTACACCTTC.

This clonotype was counted at least ten times. The gene calls are TRBV6-1 and TRBJ1-4; TRBD1 aligns across 10 bases. This CDR3 spans 14 amino acids. J gave up 7 bases and V 6 bases, and 5 bases lay outside the gene matches. Germline values: CDR1 MNHNS, CDR2 SASEGT. This chain's CDR3 is CASRARTGGEKLFF. CDR3 in DNA: TGTGCCAGCAGAGCCAGGACAGGGGGTGAAAAACTGTTTTTT.

This clonotype was recorded at least ten times. The chain uses TRBV18 and TRBJ2-2, with D perhaps given as TRBD1 or TRBD2 (5 bases each). Trimming pared 6 bases from V and 3 bases from J, leaving 14 bases between. CDR3 size: 15 residues. Per the germline V gene, CDR1 is KGHSH and CDR2 is LQKENI. The CDR3 DNA reads TGTGCCAGCTCGGCCGGGACCGCTGACACCGGGGAGCTGTTTTTT. It codes for CASSAGTADTGELFF.

The rearrangement joins TRBV18 to TRBJ2-3; D is possibly TRBD1 (5 bases). This CDR3 is 14 amino acids long. The V gene's germline CDR1 is KGHSH and CDR2 LQKENI. V gave up 3 bases and J gave up 2 bases, with 9 bases separating them. DNA of the CDR3: TGTGCCAGCTCACCCGCCAGGGCCACAGATACGCAGTATTTT. Translated, it gives CASSPARATDTQYF. Based on the CDR3 plus reference TRBV18 and TRBJ2-3, the full variable domain is NAGVMQNPRHLVRRRGQEARLRCSPMKGHSHVYWYRQLPEEGLKFMVYLQKENIIDESGMPKERFSAEFPKEGPSILRIQQVVRGDSAAYFCASSPARATDTQYFGPGTRLTVL.

This clonotype was counted ten times or more. The genes are TRBV5-1 and TRBJ2-7; 8 nucleotides align to TRBD2. This CDR3 comprises 15 residues. With 3 bases clipped from V and 2 bases from J, the junction kept 7 bases outside the gene matches. CDR1 is SGHRS, CDR2 YFSETQ, per germline. CDR3 amino acids: CASSWTGGSTYEQYF. For the CDR3, the DNA is TGCGCCAGCAGCTGGACGGGGGGGTCTACCTACGAGCAGTACTTC.

In its sample, this clonotype was seen many times. The genes are TRBV5-1 and TRBJ2-1, with unresolved D. Germline CDR1 is SGHRS and CDR2 is YFSETQ. The V end lost 0 bases, the J end lost 8 bases, and 18 bases lay between the germline ends. The length of the CDR3 is 16 residues. CDR3 nucleotide sequence: TGCGCCAGCAGCTTGGGGCCGGTGGGTAGCCAGGATGAGCAGTTCTTC. Encoded protein: CASSLGPVGSQDEQFF.

The chain combines TRBV12-3 or TRBV12-4 with TRBJ2-4; D gene uncertain. Trimming pared 3 bases from V and 3 bases from J, leaving 15 bases between. The CDR3 runs 16 residues. CDR3 sequence reads: CASSFSLGNLKNIQYF. The CDR3 nucleotides are TGTGCCAGCAGTTTTAGTTTAGGGAATCTCAAAAACATTCAGTACTTC.

With regard to this clonotype: A read error may be the cause here, since a much bigger clone is one base away. This chain joins TRBV24-1 and TRBJ2-1, with 13 bases fitting TRBD2. This CDR3 has 16 amino acids. Germline assignment: CDR1 KGHDR and CDR2 SFDVKD. The CDR3 spells CATSEGGLAGINGQFF. In DNA form, the CDR3 reads TGTGCCACCAGTGAGGGGGGACTAGCGGGAATCAATGGGCAGTTCTTC.

This clonotype was found a few times. The chain recombines TRBV29-1 with TRBJ2-5; D may be TRBD2 (7 bases). This CDR3 has 14 amino acids. Germline V gives CDR1 SQVTM, CDR2 ANQGSEA. V lost 0 bases, J lost 5 bases, and 13 bases lay in between. CDR3 nucleotides: TGCAGCGTTGAAGATCTAGGGGGGGGGGAGACCCAGTACTTC. Translation gives CSVEDLGGGETQYF.

There are many counts of this clonotype. The chain recombines TRBV5-1 with TRBJ1-1; maybe TRBD1 (6 bases). The length of the CDR3 is 14 residues. Per germline, CDR1 SGHRS and CDR2 YFSETQ. V was cut by 6 bases and J by 0 bases, with 12 bases left in between. The CDR3 protein is CASTAGGVNTEAFF. CDR3 nucleotides: TGCGCCAGCACCGCCGGGGGCGTGAACACTGAAGCTTTCTTT.

This clonotype was recorded many times. This rearrangement joins TRBV12-3 or TRBV12-4 to TRBJ2-5, with no clear D. This CDR3 contains 14 residues. V was clipped by 5 bases and J by 7 bases, with 17 bases between them. In nucleotides, the CDR3 is TGTGCCAGCAGTAAGCAGGCTACCCTAGTGACCCAGTACTTC. It encodes CASSKQATLVTQYF.

This clonotype was seen many times. The chain couples TRBV7-6 to TRBJ2-7, with 12 positions matching TRBD2. There are 15 residues in the CDR3. With V trimmed by 5 bases and J by 5 bases, 7 bases remained unmatched. The germline gives CDR1 SGHVS, CDR2 FNYEAQ. The CDR3 sequence is CASSALAGGPNEQYF. Written as DNA, the CDR3 is TGTGCCAGCAGCGCCCTAGCGGGAGGGCCCAACGAGCAGTACTTC. The whole variable domain, remainder taken from reference TRBV7-6 and TRBJ2-7, is GAGVSQSPRYKVTKRGQDVALRCDPISGHVSLYWYRQALGQGPEFLTYFNYEAQQDKSGLPNDRFSAERPEGSISTLTIQRTEQRDSAMYRCASSALAGGPNEQYFGPGTRLTVT.

This clonotype was seen at least ten times. The chain has TRBV2 and TRBJ2-3; D unresolved. CDR3 length: 11 amino acids. CDR1 and CDR2 from the germline V gene are SNHLY and FYNNEI. Deletions cut 10 bases from V and 0 bases from J, with 5 bases between. CDR3 loop: CATRSTDTQYF. The DNA for the CDR3 is TGTGCCACCCGAAGCACAGATACGCAGTATTTT. Drawing the rest from reference TRBV2 and TRBJ2-3, the complete variable domain is EPEVTQTPSHQVTQMGQEVILRCVPISNHLYFYWYRQILGQKVEFLVSFYNNEISEKSEIFDDQFSVERPDGSNFTLKIRSTKLEDSAMYFCATRSTDTQYFGPGTRLTVL.

This clonotype appeared a few times. J is TRBJ2-3 and V is TRBV9, with 9 bases fitting TRBD2. This CDR3 has 14 residues. J was trimmed by 0 bases and V by 6 bases; bases with no gene match: 2. CDR1 and CDR2 from the germline V gene are SGDLS and YYNGEE. In nucleotides, the CDR3 is TGTGCCAGCACTAGCGGGACGAGCACAGATACGCAGTATTTT. Its translation is CASTSGTSTDTQYF.

This clonotype showed up just a few times. CDR3 protein: CSALGTDKGNTEAFF. CDR3 coding DNA: TGCAGTGCTCTGGGGACAGACAAGGGGAACACTGAAGCTTTCTTT. The rearrangement joins TRBV20-1 to TRBJ1-1; 7 nucleotides match TRBD1. Trimming removed 5 bases from V and 1 base from J; junction bases left unmatched: 10. The CDR3 consists of 15 residues. From germline, CDR1 is DFQATT and CDR2 SNEGSKA (reference sequence).

This clonotype was seen a few times. The CDR3: CSASLRGGPIYNEQFF. Written as DNA, the CDR3 is TGCAGTGCTAGTCTTCGAGGGGGCCCCATCTACAATGAGCAGTTCTTC. The chain is built from TRBV20-1 and TRBJ2-1; 7 bases fit TRBD1. Germline V gives CDR1 DFQATT, CDR2 SNEGSKA (reference sequence). This CDR3 comprises 16 residues. Losses at the gene ends were 3 bases for V and 3 bases for J; bases not matched to a gene: 11.

This clonotype was detected many times. A read error may be the cause here, since a much bigger clone is one base away. J is TRBJ1-5 and V is TRBV6-5, with D unclear. Per the germline V gene, CDR1 is MNHEY and CDR2 is SVGAGI. Trimming cost V 2 bases and J 2 bases, with 1 base left between them. This CDR3 contains 12 residues. The CDR3 nucleotides are TGTGCCAGCAGTTACGGCAATCAGCCCCAGCATTTT. Translation gives CASSYGNQPQHF.

In this sample, this clonotype turned up many times. This chain links TRBV28 with TRBJ2-5; D is unclear. Deletions cut 6 bases from V and 5 bases from J, with 28 bases between. The CDR3 is 18 residues long. The germline V gene has CDR1 MDHEN and CDR2 SYDVKM. The CDR3 nucleotides read TGTGCCAGCAGCCAAATCGACTGGCCCTTTGAGATGGCGGAGACCCAGTACTTC. Translation gives CASSQIDWPFEMAETQYF.

The chain uses TRBV15 and TRBJ2-1; 10 positions agree with TRBD1. The junction had 1 base not matched to a gene; V was cut back by 6 bases and J by 8 bases. CDR1 and CDR2 from the germline V gene are LNHNV and YYDKDF (reference sequence). This CDR3 spans 12 amino acids. CDR3 bases: TGTGCCACCAGGGGGACAGGGGATGAGCAGTTCTTC. Amino acid sequence: CATRGTGDEQFF.

There are many counts of this clonotype. This sequence joins TRBV2 and TRBJ2-7; weak D call: TRBD1 (5 bases). Germline-derived CDR1 and CDR2 are SNHLY and FYNNEI. V lost 4 bases and J lost 1, with 11 bases in between. The CDR3 loop spans 14 amino acids. The CDR3 spells CASSVFRGSYEQYF. The CDR3 DNA reads TGTGCCAGCAGTGTTTTTAGGGGATCCTACGAGCAGTACTTC.

This clonotype was picked up many times. The rearrangement links TRBV7-9 to TRBJ2-7; D is ambiguous. This CDR3 has 13 amino acids. Germline lookup yields CDR1 SEHNR and CDR2 FQNEAQ (reference sequence). V dropped 1 base and J dropped 6 bases, with 10 bases sitting between them. CDR3 DNA sequence: TGTGCCAGCAGCTTAGAGGTCCTGTCCGAGCAGTACTTC. This gives the protein CASSLEVLSEQYF.

This clonotype was observed a handful of times. The rearrangement links TRBV30 to TRBJ2-2; D remains unclear. V lost 3 bases and J lost 3, with 17 bases in between. The germline gives CDR1 GTSNPN, CDR2 SVGIG (reference sequence). The CDR3 runs 16 residues. The CDR3 reads CAWRGPKVGYTGELFF. The CDR3 region has the DNA TGTGCCTGGAGGGGTCCAAAAGTCGGGTACACCGGGGAGCTGTTTTTT.

This clonotype appeared a few times. The gene calls are TRBV18 and TRBJ1-4; TRBD1 might be the D (5 bases). Germline lookup yields CDR1 KGHSH and CDR2 LQKENI. The CDR3 is 16 residues long. V dropped 3 bases and J dropped 0 bases, with 11 bases sitting between them. The CDR3 loop reads CASSPYLGATNEKLFF. The CDR3 DNA follows: TGTGCCAGCTCACCGTACTTGGGGGCAACTAATGAAAAACTGTTTTTT.

The sample holds many counts of this clonotype. This chain uses TRBV20-1 with TRBJ2-1, with D unresolved. The CDR3 sequence is 13 residues long. Trimming removed 3 bases at V and 5 bases at J, with 11 bases between. Per germline, CDR1 DFQATT and CDR2 SNEGSKA (reference sequence). The CDR3 DNA is TGCAGTGCTAGGGGTGATTCAAACAATGAGCAGTTCTTC. Translating it yields CSARGDSNNEQFF.